This T cell receptor beta chain was observed in a study of radiation and T cells in renal cell carcinoma. Assay: immunoSEQ multiplex PCR; the TCRdb copy retains only in-frame clones and omits some. Of about 130,000 clones in the sample, more than 75% are singletons; the top ten hold 5.5% to 6.5%. This clone has a single count. Time point in this sample: blood 2 weeks post-SBRT. Treatment defined: 15 Gy SBRT to primary tumor, nephrectomy 4 weeks later. The patient's renal cell carcinoma had clear cell pathology. The clonotype comes from a woman between 65 and 79 years old with renal cell carcinoma. The sample was blood, taken from a patient whose treatment included radiotherapy and nephrectomy.

Written as DNA, the CDR3 is TGTGCCAGCAGCCGTAGCGGGTACGAGCAGTACTTC. Its protein product is CASSRSGYEQYF. The V gene is TRBV27, the J gene TRBJ2-7; TRBD2 agrees at 7 bases. The V and J ends lost 6 bases and 4 bases, in that order; junction bases with no gene match: 3. The germline V gene has CDR1 MNHEY and CDR2 SMNVEV (reference sequence). The CDR3 runs to 12 residues.